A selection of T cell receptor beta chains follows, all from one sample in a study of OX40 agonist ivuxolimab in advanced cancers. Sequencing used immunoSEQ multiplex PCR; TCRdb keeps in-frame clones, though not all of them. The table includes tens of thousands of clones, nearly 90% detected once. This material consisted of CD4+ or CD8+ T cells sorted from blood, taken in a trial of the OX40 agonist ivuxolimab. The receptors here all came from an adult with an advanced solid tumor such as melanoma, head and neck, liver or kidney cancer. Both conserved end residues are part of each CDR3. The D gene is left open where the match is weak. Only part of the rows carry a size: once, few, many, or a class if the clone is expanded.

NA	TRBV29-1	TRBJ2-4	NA	CSVESYWGGDKNIQYF	TGCAGCGTTGAATCGTACTGGGGCGGGGATAAAAACATTCAGTACTTC
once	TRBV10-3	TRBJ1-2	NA	CAISDPQGGYTF	TGTGCCATCAGTGACCCCCAAGGAGGCTACACCTTC
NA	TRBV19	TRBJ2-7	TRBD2	CASSPGLGNSYEQYF	TGTGCCAGTAGTCCGGGACTAGGGAACTCCTACGAGCAGTACTTC
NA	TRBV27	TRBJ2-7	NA	CASSFSGAILYEQYF	TGTGCCAGCAGTTTTTCCGGGGCCATACTTTACGAGCAGTACTTC
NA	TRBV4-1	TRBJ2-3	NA	CASSQVTSTDTQYF	TGCGCCAGCAGCCAAGTGACTAGCACAGATACGCAGTATTTT
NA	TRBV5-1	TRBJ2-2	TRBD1	CASSTGTGGLAGELFF	TGCGCCAGCAGCACCGGGACAGGGGGTTTGGCCGGGGAGCTGTTTTTT
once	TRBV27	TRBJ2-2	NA	CASRPGQATGELFF	TGTGCCAGCAGACCGGGACAAGCTACCGGGGAGCTGTTTTTT
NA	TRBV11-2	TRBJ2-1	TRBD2	CASSLRSSGYNEQFF	TGTGCCAGCAGCTTACGGTCTAGCGGATACAATGAGCAGTTCTTC
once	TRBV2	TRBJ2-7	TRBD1	CASSVKRTGWSSYEQYF	TGTGCCAGCAGTGTTAAAAGGACAGGGTGGAGCTCCTACGAGCAGTACTTC
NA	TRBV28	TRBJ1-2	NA	CASSFGKANYGYTF	TGTGCCAGCAGTTTCGGAAAAGCTAACTATGGCTACACCTTC
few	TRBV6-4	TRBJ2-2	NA	CASSDSGGTNTGELFF	TGTGCCAGCAGTGACTCGGGCGGGACGAACACCGGGGAGCTGTTTTTT
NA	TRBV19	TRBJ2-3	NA	CASSSEPYTDTQYF	TGTGCCAGTAGTAGCGAACCTTACACAGATACGCAGTATTTT
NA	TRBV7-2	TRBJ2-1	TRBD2	CASSPRGLAGVEQFF	TGTGCCAGCAGCCCACGGGGCCTAGCGGGAGTGGAGCAGTTCTTC